These 30 T cell receptor beta chains were sequenced from one sample in a study of T cell responses to AZD1222 COVID-19 vaccine. Sequencing was performed with immunoSEQ multiplex PCR; in TCRdb, only in-frame clones are kept and a portion is missing. The table shows around 130,000 clones, with 75% to 95% occurring only once. The specimen comprised peripheral blood, sampled 28 days after the second dose of the MenACWY control vaccine. Receptors originate from an adult who received the MenACWY meningococcal vaccine as a control.

V and J are TRBV19 and TRBJ2-1, with TRBD2 matching 9 bases. The CDR3 runs 16 residues. Unmatched junction bases numbered 9, after V lost 2 bases and J lost 7 bases. Germline values: CDR1 LNHDA, CDR2 SQIVND (reference sequence). As DNA, the CDR3 is TGTGCCAGTAGTATATTAGCGGGGGTGGTGAAAAATGAGCAGTTCTTC. This gives the protein CASSILAGVVKNEQFF.

This clone was counted a single time. This chain uses TRBV5-8 with TRBJ1-4; D is unclear. Looked up from germline, CDR1 is SGHTS and CDR2 is YDEGEE. CDR3 length equals 16 residues. V was cut by 6 bases and J by 5 bases, with 20 bases left in between. The CDR3 protein is CASTPGSWKGNEKLFF. The CDR3 DNA reads as TGTGCCAGCACCCCCGGGAGCTGGAAGGGCAATGAAAAACTGTTTTTT.

This rearrangement joins TRBV4-3 to TRBJ1-6, with no clear D. V was trimmed by 0 bases and J by 11 bases, leaving 8 bases between them. Germline CDR1 reads LGHNA; CDR2 reads YSLEER. The CDR3 totals 13 residues. CDR3 sequence reads: CASSQDPDTPLHF. CDR3 DNA sequence: TGCGCCAGCAGCCAAGATCCCGACACACCCCTCCACTTT.

V is TRBV2 and J is TRBJ1-3; D is unresolved. Between the trimmed V and J ends, which lost 0 bases and 3 bases, there was a span of 9 bases. The CDR3 spans 15 residues. The germline V gene has CDR1 SNHLY and CDR2 FYNNEI. CDR3 coding DNA: TGTGCCAGCAGTGAAGCGGGATCGGGTGGAAACACCATATATTTT. It encodes CASSEAGSGGNTIYF. The full variable domain, rest sourced from reference TRBV2 and TRBJ1-3, is EPEVTQTPSHQVTQMGQEVILRCVPISNHLYFYWYRQILGQKVEFLVSFYNNEISEKSEIFDDQFSVERPDGSNFTLKIRSTKLEDSAMYFCASSEAGSGGNTIYFGEGSWLTVV.

This clone was detected only once. The rearrangement links TRBV7-2 to TRBJ1-2; D not resolved. Between the trimmed V and J ends, which lost 1 base and 3 bases, there was a span of 12 bases. Germline CDR1 reads SGHTA; CDR2 reads FQGNSA. This CDR3 has 15 residues. The CDR3 protein is CASSLGSENDYGYTF. CDR3 DNA sequence: TGTGCCAGCAGCTTAGGTTCAGAAAACGACTATGGCTACACCTTC.

This clone was found a few times. The chain carries TRBV4-1 and TRBJ2-2; the D gene is possibly TRBD1 (6 bases). V dropped 8 bases and J dropped 4 bases, with 14 bases sitting between them. Germline lookup yields CDR1 MGHRA and CDR2 YSYEKL. The CDR3 is 14 residues long. CDR3 in amino acids: CASGSGGLTGELFF. The CDR3, as DNA: TGCGCCAGCGGATCTGGGGGCCTCACCGGGGAGCTGTTTTTT.

V usage is TRBV24-1 and J usage is TRBJ2-5, with 10 bases fitting TRBD1. Trimming took 4 bases from V and 4 from J; bases not matched to a gene: 5. This CDR3 spans 15 amino acids. Per germline, CDR1 KGHDR and CDR2 SFDVKD. For the CDR3, the DNA is TGTGCCACCAGTGACTCCGGGACAGGGGCAGAGACCCAGTACTTC. It translates to CATSDSGTGAETQYF.

The V gene is TRBV5-5, the J gene TRBJ1-2; 10 positions agree with TRBD1. The CDR3 is made up of 15 amino acids. CDR1 and CDR2 (germline): SGHKS, YYEKEE (reference sequence). V lost 4 bases, J lost 1 base, and 4 bases stayed unmatched. CDR3 in DNA: TGTGCCAGCAGCGTGGGACAGGGGATTAACTATGGCTACACCTTC. Residues: CASSVGQGINYGYTF.

The genes are TRBV4-1 and TRBJ2-3; TRBD1 is a possible D gene (5 bases). There are 14 residues in the CDR3. Germline values: CDR1 MGHRA, CDR2 YSYEKL. The V end was cut by 1 base, the J end by 4 bases, with 9 bases between. CDR3 residues: CASSQAGLPDTQYF. Here the CDR3 DNA reads TGCGCCAGCAGCCAAGCAGGGTTACCAGATACGCAGTATTTT.

The V call is TRBV5-1, the J call TRBJ1-2; 7 bases are shared with TRBD1. The V gene's germline CDR1 is SGHRS and CDR2 YFSETQ. The CDR3 sequence is 14 residues long. Trimming took 4 bases from V and 4 from J; bases not matched to a gene: 7. The CDR3 here is CASSATGERYGYTF. For the CDR3, the DNA is TGCGCCAGCAGCGCTACAGGGGAGCGCTATGGCTACACCTTC.

This chain joins TRBV28 and TRBJ1-1; D not certain. Germline CDR1 reads MDHEN; CDR2 reads SYDVKM. Deletions cut 6 bases from V and 1 base from J, with 9 bases between. The CDR3 runs 13 residues. CDR3 sequence reads: CASSPYTNTEAFF. The DNA for the CDR3 is TGTGCCAGCAGCCCATACACGAACACTGAAGCTTTCTTT.

The chain uses TRBV27 and TRBJ1-5; D is ambiguous. The CDR3 has 13 residues. CDR1 and CDR2 from the germline V gene are MNHEY and SMNVEV (reference sequence). V was cut by 3 bases and J by 4 bases, with 7 bases left in between. This CDR3 is CASSFSGNQPQHF. CDR3 bases: TGTGCCAGCAGTTTTTCCGGAAATCAGCCCCAGCATTTT.

The V gene is TRBV5-6, the J gene TRBJ2-3; maybe TRBD2 (6 bases). CDR1 is SGHDT and CDR2 is YYEEEE in the germline V gene. The CDR3 length is 15 residues. V was clipped by 4 bases and J by 1 base, with 13 bases between them. The CDR3 DNA is TGTGCCAGCAGCGTACGGGGGTGGGGCACAGATACGCAGTATTTT. Translating it yields CASSVRGWGTDTQYF.

This chain links TRBV19 with TRBJ2-3, with TRBD2 matching 10 bases. The germline gives CDR1 LNHDA, CDR2 SQIVND (reference sequence). The J segment lost 2 bases and the V segment lost 5 bases, leaving 7 bases of the junction unmatched. The length of the CDR3 is 16 residues. CDR3 sequence reads: CASSPLAGRLTDTQYF. The DNA of the CDR3 is TGTGCCAGTAGTCCACTAGCGGGGCGCCTCACAGATACGCAGTATTTT.

This clone was seen just once. The gene calls are TRBV4-2 and TRBJ2-3; D uncertain. From germline, CDR1 is LGHNA and CDR2 YNFKEQ. CDR3 length equals 14 residues. V was pared by 0 bases and J by 4 bases, with 8 bases between. CDR3 sequence (DNA): TGTGCCAGCAGCCAAGATCAGGAAGCAGATACGCAGTATTTT. Protein sequence: CASSQDQEADTQYF.

The V call is TRBV6-5, the J call TRBJ2-3, with TRBD2 matching 13 bases. This CDR3 contains 15 residues. J lost 6 bases, V lost 6 bases, and 6 bases had no gene match. Per germline, CDR1 MNHEY and CDR2 SVGAGI. For the CDR3, the DNA is TGTGCCAGCAGCAAACTAGCGGGAGGGGAGGATACGCAGTATTTT. Translating gives CASSKLAGGEDTQYF.

The chain combines TRBV15 with TRBJ2-1, with 10 positions matching TRBD1. Germline assignment: CDR1 LNHNV and CDR2 YYDKDF (reference sequence). With 0 bases clipped from V and 6 bases from J, the junction kept 2 bases outside the gene matches. This CDR3 is 15 amino acids long. The CDR3 spells CATSRDRTGGNEQFF. CDR3 bases: TGTGCCACCAGCAGAGACCGGACAGGGGGCAATGAGCAGTTCTTC.

This clone came up a few times. This sequence joins TRBV7-9 and TRBJ1-2, with D unclear. Germline-derived CDR1 and CDR2 are SEHNR and FQNEAQ (reference sequence). Trimming removed 1 base at V and 1 base at J, with 7 bases between. The CDR3 totals 14 residues. CDR3 sequence (DNA): TGTGCCAGCAGCTTAGACATCCTTAACTATGGCTACACCTTC. This codes for CASSLDILNYGYTF.

V is TRBV2 and J is TRBJ1-6, with D possibly being TRBD1 (6 bases). CDR1 and CDR2 (germline): SNHLY, FYNNEI. V was clipped by 3 bases and J by 7 bases, with 16 bases between them. This CDR3 comprises 16 residues. In DNA form, the CDR3 reads TGTGCCAGCAGTGACATCCGGGGGGCGCGAAATTCACCCCTCCACTTT. This codes for CASSDIRGARNSPLHF.

CDR3 sequence (DNA): TGTGCCAGCTCAGCGACAGGGGTTAATGAAAAACTGTTTTTT. Translation gives CASSATGVNEKLFF. The V gene is TRBV18, the J gene TRBJ1-4; 8 positions agree with TRBD1. Germline V gives CDR1 KGHSH, CDR2 LQKENI. V dropped 5 bases and J dropped 4; count of bases not matched to a gene: 3. The CDR3 has 14 amino acids.

The chain couples TRBV7-3 to TRBJ2-3; TRBD1 might be the D (6 bases). The germline V gene has CDR1 SGHTA and CDR2 FQGTGA. The CDR3 totals 15 residues. With 1 base removed from V and 4 bases from J, the gap between germline ends came to 12 bases. CDR3 DNA sequence: TGTGCCAGCAGCTTAATGGGGACAAAGTCAGATACGCAGTATTTT. Translated: CASSLMGTKSDTQYF.

The chain uses TRBV7-2 and TRBJ2-3; 10 nucleotides match TRBD1. Unmatched junction bases numbered 6, after V lost 1 base and J lost 5 bases. From germline, CDR1 is SGHTA and CDR2 FQGNSA. The length of the CDR3 is 16 residues. In DNA, the CDR3 is TGTGCCAGCAGCTTAGGGCCGGGACAGGGGTTAGATACGCAGTATTTT. Translated: CASSLGPGQGLDTQYF.

The rearrangement uses TRBV5-6 and TRBJ1-1; the D gene is possibly TRBD1 (5 bases). The V end lost 4 bases, the J end lost 0 bases, and 10 bases lay between the germline ends. The CDR3 runs to 14 residues. CDR1 is SGHDT and CDR2 is YYEEEE in the germline V gene. Here the CDR3 DNA reads TGTGCCAGCAGCGTAGGGGTTTTGAACACTGAAGCTTTCTTT. This encodes CASSVGVLNTEAFF.

This rearrangement joins TRBV2 to TRBJ1-4; 10 bases line up with TRBD1. CDR3 size: 14 residues. Germline CDR1 is SNHLY and CDR2 is FYNNEI. V was pared by 7 bases and J by 6 bases, with 5 bases of the junction left unmatched. CDR3 nucleotides: TGTGCCAGCACCCGGACAGGGGGACATGAAAAACTGTTTTTT. It translates to CASTRTGGHEKLFF.

This chain uses TRBV3-1 (or the pseudogene TRBV3-2) with TRBJ2-7; D is perhaps TRBD1 or TRBD2 (5 bases each). Deletions cut 3 bases from V and 2 bases from J, with 14 bases between. The CDR3 has 15 residues. CDR1 and CDR2 (germline): LGHDT, YNNKEL (reference sequence). CDR3 coding DNA: TGTGCCAGCAGCCAGCCGGGACCGGCCACCTACGAGCAGTACGTC. As protein: CASSQPGPATYEQYV.

This clone was counted a single time. The V and J genes are TRBV5-5 and TRBJ2-1; D gene ambiguous. Germline V gene sequence: CDR1 SGHKS, CDR2 YYEKEE (reference sequence). The CDR3 is 15 amino acids. V shed 0 bases and J shed 2 bases, with 9 bases lying between them. The CDR3 loop reads CASSLVSGPYNEQFF. Written as DNA, the CDR3 is TGTGCCAGCAGCTTGGTGTCGGGTCCCTACAATGAGCAGTTCTTC. Combining the CDR3 with reference TRBV5-5 and TRBJ2-1 gives the whole variable domain DAGVTQSPTHLIKTRGQQVTLRCSPISGHKSVSWYQQVLGQGPQFIFQYYEKEERGRGNFPDRFSARQFPNYSSELNVNALLLGDSALYLCASSLVSGPYNEQFFGPGTRLTVL.

The rearrangement links TRBV28 to TRBJ2-7; D might be TRBD1 (6 bases). CDR1 MDHEN and CDR2 SYDVKM come from the germline V gene. The CDR3 totals 13 residues. Trimming took off 6 bases at V and 2 bases at J, with 11 bases between the two ends. The CDR3: CASRGTFTYEQYF. The DNA for the CDR3 is TGTGCCAGCAGGGGGACATTTACCTACGAGCAGTACTTC. Using reference TRBV28 and TRBJ2-7 for the parts outside the CDR3, the full variable domain is DVKVTQSSRYLVKRTGEKVFLECVQDMDHENMFWYRQDPGLGLRLIYFSYDVKMKEKGDIPEGYSVSREKKERFSLILESASTNQTSMYLCASRGTFTYEQYFGPGTRLTVT.

This sequence joins TRBV27 and TRBJ1-4; no reliable D call. Germline V lookup: CDR1 MNHEY, CDR2 SMNVEV (reference sequence). This CDR3 is built from 15 residues. Trimming pared 3 bases from V and 3 bases from J, leaving 11 bases between. The CDR3, as DNA: TGTGCCAGCAGTTTGGTTTGGGGTTCTAATGAAAAACTGTTTTTT. Its protein is CASSLVWGSNEKLFF.

The chain recombines TRBV4-3 with TRBJ2-2; TRBD2 might be the D (6 bases). Germline-derived CDR1 and CDR2 are LGHNA and YSLEER. V was shortened by 1 base and J by 4 bases, with 10 bases between the two germline ends. The CDR3 length is 15 residues. CDR3 residues: CASSQGAGSTGELFF. The CDR3 DNA reads TGCGCCAGCAGCCAAGGGGCGGGGAGCACCGGGGAGCTGTTTTTT.

This chain connects TRBV5-4 to TRBJ2-2; weak D call: TRBD1 (5 bases). V dropped 0 bases and J dropped 1 base, with 10 bases sitting between them. CDR1 is SGHNT, CDR2 YYREEE, per germline (reference sequence). The CDR3 length is 16 residues. Here the CDR3 DNA reads TGTGCCAGCAGCTTGGAGCCAGGGATGAACACCGGGGAGCTGTTTTTT. It codes for CASSLEPGMNTGELFF.